One sample yielded the 2 T cell receptor beta chains listed below, sequenced in a study of Ad26.COV2.S vaccination and SARS-CoV-2 variants. Clones were sequenced by immunoSEQ multiplex PCR, and TCRdb holds only the in-frame ones, with some missing. The table records about half a million clones, 80% to 90% of them present only once. As for treatment: about 20 received Ad26.COV2.S at low or high dose, single or two shots; roughly 5 received placebo; per-sample allocation not given. Sampling was done on day 63 after the first vaccine or placebo injection. This material consisted of peripheral blood, taken in a trial of Ad26.COV2.S vaccine versus placebo. The receptors originated from a person aged 18-60 years who received the Ad26.COV2.S COVID-19 vaccine or a placebo.

This sequence joins TRBV5-4 and TRBJ1-6; D possibly corresponds to TRBD1 (5 bases). The V gene's germline CDR1 is SGHNT and CDR2 YYREEE (reference sequence). V shed 4 bases and J shed 9 bases, with 11 bases lying between them. CDR3 length equals 13 residues. The CDR3 region is CASSPGGASPLHF. In DNA form, the CDR3 reads TGTGCCAGCAGCCCGGGGGGTGCTTCACCCCTCCACTTT.

The table lists this clone with a few counts. V usage is TRBV7-9 and J usage is TRBJ1-1; D is unresolved. Germline V lookup: CDR1 SEHNR, CDR2 FQNEAQ (reference sequence). Trimming left V 5 bases short and J 0 bases short, with 1 base between. This CDR3 spans 11 amino acids. For the CDR3, the DNA is TGTGCCAGCAGCATGAACACTGAAGCTTTCTTT. Translation: CASSMNTEAFF.